The entry that follows covers one T cell receptor beta chain sequence. The CDR3 has 16 residues. V shed 5 bases and J 7 bases; nucleotides not matched to a gene: 10. Germline V gives CDR1 SGHVS, CDR2 FNYEAQ. This sample is part of a study of blood T cell repertoires in COVID-19. Study background: The origin of the acute and convalescent COVID-19 samples was the United States, Italy and Spain. In each case, the material was cDNA or gDNA derived from T cells, B-cell-depleted T cells, or PBMCs.

Source study methods: Amplified reference gene primers provided the basis for estimating nucleated cell counts. The data were produced by immunoSEQ multiplex PCR, yet TCRdb's version contains in-frame clones alone and is incomplete. The DNA gave D and trimming, while V, J and clone size come from that table. Of 150,000 to 200,000 clones in the sample, 89% were seen once. The material sequenced was peripheral blood. The V gene is TRBV7-6, the J gene TRBJ2-2; 10 nucleotides agree with TRBD2. The clonotype was recovered from a man aged 18 to 29 who had recovered from COVID-19. The CDR3 region is CASSLQEIAGGGELFF. The CDR3 nucleotides are TGTGCCAGCAGCCTCCAGGAGATAGCGGGGGGCGGGGAGCTGTTTTTT.